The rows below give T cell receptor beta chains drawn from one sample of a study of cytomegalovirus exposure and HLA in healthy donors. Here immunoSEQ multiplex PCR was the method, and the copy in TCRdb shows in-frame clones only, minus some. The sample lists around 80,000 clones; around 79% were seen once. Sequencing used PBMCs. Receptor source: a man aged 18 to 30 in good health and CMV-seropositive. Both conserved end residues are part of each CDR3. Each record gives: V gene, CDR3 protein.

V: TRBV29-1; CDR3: CSVETGSYEQYF
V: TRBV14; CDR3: CASSLKHPGSTEAFF
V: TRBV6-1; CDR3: CASIQAVEGIYEQYF
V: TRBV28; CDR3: CASSHQPGGYEQYF
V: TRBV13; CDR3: CASSLSSQETQYF
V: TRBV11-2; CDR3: CASRASGTGLTEAFF
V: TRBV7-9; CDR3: CASSLVGRDEQYF
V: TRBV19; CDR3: CASSIGQVTEAFF
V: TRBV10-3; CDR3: CAGGGLAGGPELEQYF
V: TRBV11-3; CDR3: CASSPHSRGGEQFF
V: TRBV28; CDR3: CASTHSGRAINEQFF
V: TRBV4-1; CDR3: CASSQPREGNTEAFF
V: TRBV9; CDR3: CASSVGSRGPSSYEQYF
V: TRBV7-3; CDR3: CASSLIAETDTQYF
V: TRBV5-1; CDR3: CASSTDRVNEQFF
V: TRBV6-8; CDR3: CASSYHSDREDQPQHF
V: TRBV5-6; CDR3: CASRTGRNSPLHF
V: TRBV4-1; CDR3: CASSQDDGRASNEQFF
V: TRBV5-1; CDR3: CASSAGQNYEQYF
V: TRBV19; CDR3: CASSITGDQPQHF
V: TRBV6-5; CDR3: CASSYSGETTEAFF
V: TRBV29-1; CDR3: CSATGGHEQYF
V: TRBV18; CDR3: CASSLGQGVTGELFF
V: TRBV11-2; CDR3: CASSSGLAGETQYF
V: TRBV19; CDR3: CASRYRGDYGYTF
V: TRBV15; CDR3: CATSRAGTGGYEQYF
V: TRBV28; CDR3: CASSGYMNTEAFF
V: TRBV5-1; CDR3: CASSTDRSIYGYTF
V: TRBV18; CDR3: CASSPRTGSSYEQYF
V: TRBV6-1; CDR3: CASIKQPSDRTGTIF
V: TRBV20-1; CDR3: CSALATDTQYF
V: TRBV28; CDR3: CASTQGGRDYEQYF
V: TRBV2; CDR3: CASIRERGTADTGELFF
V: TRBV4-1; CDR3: CASSQRSDTVGAQTFGYTF
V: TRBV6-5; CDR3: CASSYSTGFQETQYF
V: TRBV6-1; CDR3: CASSEALLGGVQHF
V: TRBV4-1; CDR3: CASTEADRAVGEQYF
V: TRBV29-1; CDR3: CSVSGQGTGNTIYF
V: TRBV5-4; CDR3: CASSLSGESNTEAFF
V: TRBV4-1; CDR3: CASSQDRAEFSGNTIYF
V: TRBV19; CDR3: CASWPTGAGYGYTF
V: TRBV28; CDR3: CASSPQVGGYTF
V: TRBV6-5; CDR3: CASSVDRARPQHF
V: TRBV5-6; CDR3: CASITGALPYGYTF
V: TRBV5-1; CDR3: CASRPHGTGEDETQYF
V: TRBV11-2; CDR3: CASSLREAGGPSTDTQYF
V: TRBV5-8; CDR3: CASSLTDPIGKLFF
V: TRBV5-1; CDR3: CASSGWSPTVNTEAFF
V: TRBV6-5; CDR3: CASSLLATSTDTQYF
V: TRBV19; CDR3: CASSIVSGRAADTQYF
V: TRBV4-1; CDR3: CASSQEGVSYYNEQFF
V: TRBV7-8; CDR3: CASSARLAGGTGELFF
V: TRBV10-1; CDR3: CASRRGSGTEAFF
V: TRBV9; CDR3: CASSEDREEKLFF
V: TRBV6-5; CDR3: CASRETPSGELFF
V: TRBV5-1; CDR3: CASSLPRMGQAANTEAFF
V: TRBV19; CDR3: CASSSGQGSSLFF